Each of the 11 T cell receptor beta chains below was sequenced from the same sample in a study of blood T cell repertoires in COVID-19. Measured with immunoSEQ multiplex PCR; TCRdb has only the in-frame clones, and not every one. The sample lists over 65,000 clones; 81% were seen once. Sequencing was performed on peripheral blood. All receptors derive from a human donor in a cohort sampled during active COVID-19.

The rearrangement links TRBV5-4 to TRBJ2-5; 8 positions agree with TRBD1. This CDR3 region has 15 residues. Trimming took 5 bases from V and 1 from J; bases not matched to a gene: 7. CDR1 is SGHNT, CDR2 YYREEE, per germline (reference sequence). The CDR3 loop reads CASRYWGQVQETQYF. CDR3 nucleotide sequence: TGTGCCAGCAGATACTGGGGACAGGTCCAAGAGACCCAGTACTTC.

V and J are TRBV7-8 and TRBJ1-5; D may be TRBD1 (5 bases). There are 16 residues in the CDR3. Between the trimmed V and J ends, which lost 5 bases and 4 bases, there was a span of 18 bases. In germline, CDR1 is SGHVS, CDR2 FQNEAQ. Here the CDR3 reads CASSRLRGRVNQPQHF. The CDR3 nucleotides are TGTGCCAGCAGCCGCTTAAGGGGAAGGGTGAATCAGCCCCAGCATTTT.

This chain links TRBV4-1 with TRBJ1-2; D gene ambiguous. Germline CDR1 and CDR2: MGHRA and YSYEKL. The V end was cut by 1 base, the J end by 8 bases, with 17 bases between. The CDR3 runs to 15 residues. This chain's CDR3 is CASSQVMMESYGYTF. The CDR3 coding sequence is TGCGCCAGCAGCCAAGTAATGATGGAGTCGTACGGCTACACCTTC.

V usage is TRBV2 and J usage is TRBJ2-5; 7 bases map to TRBD1. V lost 7 bases to trimming and J lost 3 bases; unmatched junction nucleotides: 5. CDR1 and CDR2 from the germline V gene are SNHLY and FYNNEI. This CDR3 comprises 13 residues. For the CDR3, the DNA is TGTGCCAGCACTGGACAGGCAGAAGAGACCCAGTACTTC. Amino acids: CASTGQAEETQYF.

V usage is TRBV6-5 and J usage is TRBJ2-7, with a weak D call TRBD1 (6 bases). Trimming took off 8 bases at V and 7 bases at J, with 15 bases between the two ends. This CDR3 has 12 amino acids. The V gene's germline CDR1 is MNHEY and CDR2 SVGAGI. The CDR3 DNA reads as TGTGCCAGCGGATCTTCAGGGGAAGAGCAGTACTTC. Protein product: CASGSSGEEQYF.

The chain links TRBV5-1 to TRBJ2-7; possible D gene TRBD1, 5 bases. Per the germline V gene, CDR1 is SGHRS and CDR2 is YFSETQ. The CDR3 runs 13 residues. Trimming pared 0 bases from V and 3 bases from J, leaving 7 bases between. Here the CDR3 DNA reads TGCGCCAGCAGCTTGGGACAGAGCTACGAGCAGTACTTC. Its protein is CASSLGQSYEQYF.

This chain uses TRBV6-6 with TRBJ1-4; TRBD1 matches 8 bases. Losses at the gene ends were 8 bases for V and 3 bases for J; bases not matched to a gene: 5. CDR1 and CDR2 from the germline V gene are MNHNY and SVGAGI (reference sequence). CDR3 length: 14 amino acids. The CDR3 reads CASLDRGANEKLFF. Written as DNA, the CDR3 is TGTGCCAGCCTCGACAGGGGAGCTAATGAAAAACTGTTTTTT.

The rearrangement joins TRBV7-2 to TRBJ1-5, with D perhaps TRBD1 (6 bases). V was shortened by 5 bases and J by 1 base, with 12 bases between the two germline ends. This CDR3 has 15 amino acids. CDR1 SGHTA and CDR2 FQGNSA come from the germline V gene. The CDR3 sequence is CASSPEGVSNQPQHF. The CDR3 nucleotides read TGTGCCAGCAGCCCAGAGGGGGTCAGCAATCAGCCCCAGCATTTT.

This chain joins TRBV28 and TRBJ2-7; 8 bases are shared with TRBD1. V gave up 2 bases and J gave up 9 bases; unmatched junction bases: 15. Germline V lookup: CDR1 MDHEN, CDR2 SYDVKM. This CDR3 comprises 16 residues. CDR3 amino acids: CASSLVGSGGELGQYF. CDR3 coding DNA: TGTGCCAGCAGTTTAGTAGGGTCAGGGGGCGAATTAGGGCAGTACTTC. Variable domain in full (rest from reference TRBV28 and TRBJ2-7): DVKVTQSSRYLVKRTGEKVFLECVQDMDHENMFWYRQDPGLGLRLIYFSYDVKMKEKGDIPEGYSVSREKKERFSLILESASTNQTSMYLCASSLVGSGGELGQYFGPGTRLTVT.

The V and J genes are TRBV21-1 and TRBJ2-7; TRBD2 was called by the table and not checked on the DNA. TRBV21-1 is flagged as a pseudogene. CDR3 length: 15 amino acids. CDR3 DNA: TGTGCCAGCAGCTCTCGACTAGCGGGATGGTACGAGCAGTACTTC. Amino acid sequence: CASSSRLAGWYEQYF.

The chain employs TRBV28 and TRBJ2-1; 9 bases are shared with TRBD2. The CDR3 length is 16 residues. V gave up 6 bases and J gave up 8 bases; unmatched junction bases: 14. The germline gives CDR1 MDHEN, CDR2 SYDVKM. CDR3 sequence (DNA): TGTGCCAGCAGGCCTCTCCCGGGACTAGCACTGGATGAGCAGTTCTTC. Its translation: CASRPLPGLALDEQFF.